This T cell receptor beta chain was recovered during a study of T cells in tuberculosis. Study-level information: The T cells targeted glucose monomycolate, a mycobacterial lipid, via CD1B.

Sorting used thawed, overnight-rested PBMC stained with anti-CD3, a viability dye and GMM-loaded CD1B tetramer. The CD1B tetramers carried C32 glucose monomycolate purified from Rhodococcus equi. Before cryopreservation, the sorted PBMC lost their CD14-expressing monocytes. The CDR3 totals 14 residues. The V end was cut by 0 bases, the J end by 3 bases, with 7 bases between. CDR1 and CDR2 from the germline V gene are SGHTA and FQGTGA. The method was immunoSEQ multiplex PCR; TCRdb's version includes in-frame clones alone and lacks a portion of them. The sample holds 55,000 to 60,000 clones, over 75% seen once.

The sequence was obtained from an adult woman with latent tuberculosis. What was sequenced was CD1b-GMM tetramer-negative cells sorted from PBMCs. The chain couples TRBV7-3 to TRBJ2-3, with D possibly TRBD2 on 6 matching bases. CDR3 nucleotide sequence: TGTGCCAGCAGCTTAACTGGGGGGACAGATACGCAGTATTTT. This sequence encodes CASSLTGGTDTQYF.